A single sample is the source of the 16 T cell receptor beta chains below, sequenced in a study of cytomegalovirus exposure and HLA in healthy donors. PCR primers comprised 60 Vbeta and 13 Jbeta primers. Clones were sequenced by immunoSEQ multiplex PCR, and TCRdb holds only the in-frame ones, with some missing. The sample data list approximately 75,000 clones. The sequencing input was PBMCs. All receptors derive from a man aged 35 to 55 in good health and CMV-seronegative.

The V and J genes are TRBV13 and TRBJ2-1; TRBD1 is a possible D gene (5 bases). CDR3 length equals 17 residues. V lost 5 bases, J lost 9 bases, and 26 bases lay in between. Germline values: CDR1 PRHDT, CDR2 FYEKMQ (reference sequence). The CDR3 reads CASSLYAGPSAFVEQFF. Here the CDR3 DNA reads TGTGCCAGCAGCCTCTACGCAGGGCCCAGCGCGTTCGTTGAGCAGTTCTTC.

The chain combines TRBV19 with TRBJ1-1; 9 bases map to TRBD1. The CDR3 contains 14 residues. J lost 1 base, V lost 8 bases, and 5 bases had no gene match. Germline V gives CDR1 LNHDA, CDR2 SQIVND (reference sequence). The DNA for the CDR3 is TGTGCCAGTCTAAAACAGGGGGCGAACACTGAAGCTTTCTTT. This sequence encodes CASLKQGANTEAFF.

CDR3: CAIGRGIYEQYF. The CDR3 DNA reads TGTGCTATCGGCAGGGGAATTTATGAGCAGTACTTC. The chain recombines TRBV6-5 with TRBJ2-7; weak D call: TRBD1 (6 bases). The CDR3 is made up of 12 amino acids. The V gene's germline CDR1 is MNHEY and CDR2 SVGAGI.

The chain couples TRBV11-2 to TRBJ2-6; D is possibly TRBD2 (6 bases). This CDR3 has 14 amino acids. Germline V CDR1 and CDR2: SGHAT, FQNNGV. Trimming stripped 5 bases from V and 1 base from J, with 6 bases between. The CDR3 here is CASSGGSGANVLTF. In nucleotides, the CDR3 is TGTGCCAGCAGCGGGGGGTCTGGGGCCAACGTCCTGACTTTC.

V usage is TRBV5-4 and J usage is TRBJ1-1; D is uncertain. This CDR3 spans 14 amino acids. The V end was cut by 4 bases, the J end by 5 bases, with 15 bases between. Germline V lookup: CDR1 SGHNT, CDR2 YYREEE (reference sequence). The CDR3, as DNA: TGTGCCAGCAGCCTGGGCCGGGAGGAGACTGAAGCTTTCTTT. Protein sequence: CASSLGREETEAFF.

The V call is TRBV19, the J call TRBJ2-5; a possible D gene is TRBD1 (6 bases). Judging by the DNA end, TRBJ2-7 fits better; the J call may be wrong. This CDR3 region has 12 residues. Germline V gives CDR1 LNHDA, CDR2 SQIVND (reference sequence). The CDR3 nucleotides are TGTGCCAGTAGTACCACAGGGATCGAGCAGTACTTC. Protein sequence: CASSTTGIEQYF.

The V and J genes are TRBV7-9 and TRBJ1-1, with D perhaps matching TRBD1 (5 bases). There are 15 residues in the CDR3. V was shortened by 1 base and J by 1 base, with 10 bases between the two germline ends. Germline lookup yields CDR1 SEHNR and CDR2 FQNEAQ (reference sequence). The DNA of the CDR3 is TGTGCCAGCAGCTTAGTCGCGGGGCCGAACACTGAAGCTTTCTTT. It specifies CASSLVAGPNTEAFF.

This chain joins TRBV5-4 and TRBJ2-2, with TRBD2 identical over 16 bases. V lost 3 bases, J lost 4 bases, and 6 bases stayed unmatched. Germline V gene data show CDR1 as SGHNT and CDR2 as YYREEE (reference sequence). This CDR3 spans 18 amino acids. The CDR3 DNA reads as TGTGCCAGCAGCTCTCCGGGACTAGCGGGAGGGTCCACCGGGGAGCTGTTTTTT. This sequence encodes CASSSPGLAGGSTGELFF.

This chain joins TRBV4-1 and TRBJ2-3, with 7 bases identical to TRBD1. In germline, CDR1 is MGHRA, CDR2 YSYEKL. This CDR3 has 15 amino acids. V trimming: 8 bases; J trimming: 3 bases; junction bases outside the gene matches: 11. The CDR3 spells CASAGWDSLTDTQYF. In DNA form, the CDR3 reads TGCGCCAGCGCCGGCTGGGACAGCCTAACAGATACGCAGTATTTT.

The chain uses TRBV5-1 and TRBJ2-7, with 8 nucleotides matching TRBD2. V was clipped by 4 bases and J by 3 bases; unmatched bases: 15. CDR1 is SGHRS and CDR2 is YFSETQ in the germline V gene. The CDR3 consists of 17 residues. The CDR3 protein is CASSLGFIGTSLYEQYF. DNA for the CDR3: TGCGCCAGCAGCCTTGGGTTCATCGGGACTAGTCTCTACGAGCAGTACTTC.

The chain combines TRBV7-9 with TRBJ1-2; D is uncertain. Trimming cost V 6 bases and J 4 bases, with 12 bases left between them. CDR1 SEHNR and CDR2 FQNEAQ come from the germline V gene (reference sequence). The CDR3 loop spans 13 amino acids. The CDR3 coding sequence is TGTGCCAGCAGTCCTACAGCTTTCTATGGCTACACCTTC. It yields the protein CASSPTAFYGYTF. The full variable domain, in which reference TRBV7-9 and TRBJ1-2 provide the parts outside the CDR3, is DTGVSQNPRHKITKRGQNVTFRCDPISEHNRLYWYRQTLGQGPEFLTYFQNEAQLEKSRLLSDRFSAERPKGSFSTLEIQRTEQGDSAMYLCASSPTAFYGYTFGSGTRLTVV.

The chain carries TRBV28 and TRBJ2-4; D is ambiguous. V was cut by 4 bases and J by 5 bases, with 6 bases left in between. Germline V lookup: CDR1 MDHEN, CDR2 SYDVKM. The CDR3 totals 12 residues. The CDR3 reads CASSSFQNIQYF. The CDR3 bases are TGTGCCAGCAGTTCTTTCCAAAACATTCAGTACTTC.

This chain connects TRBV5-6 to TRBJ1-4; a weak D match, TRBD1 (5 bases). In germline, CDR1 is SGHDT, CDR2 YYEEEE. The CDR3 totals 16 residues. Trimming took off 1 base at V and 4 bases at J, with 14 bases between the two ends. CDR3 sequence (DNA): TGTGCCAGCAGCTTGTTTCTCGGGGGACTTAATGAAAAACTGTTTTTT. Translation gives CASSLFLGGLNEKLFF.

The chain links TRBV11-3 to TRBJ2-5; D uncertain. V lost 0 bases and J 4 bases, leaving 9 bases between the germline ends. The CDR3 length is 14 residues. The germline V gene has CDR1 SGHNT and CDR2 YENEEA. CDR3 loop: CASSLEASAETQYF. In nucleotides, the CDR3 is TGTGCCAGCAGCTTAGAGGCTAGTGCAGAGACCCAGTACTTC.

The CDR3 DNA sequence: TGTGCCAGCAGTTTTTCGTCACAGGGTAGGGAAAAACTGTTTTTT. Protein: CASSFSSQGREKLFF. The rearrangement uses TRBV28 and TRBJ1-4, with D perhaps matching TRBD1 (6 bases). Germline CDR1 is MDHEN and CDR2 is SYDVKM. V was clipped by 3 bases and J by 8 bases, with 16 bases between them. The CDR3 is 15 residues long.

The V call is TRBV29-1, the J call TRBJ1-1, with a possible D match to TRBD1 (6 bases). Deletions cut 3 bases from V and 9 bases from J, with 14 bases between. CDR1 is SQVTM and CDR2 is ANQGSEA in the germline V gene. This CDR3 has 12 amino acids. The CDR3 spells CSVEGHGIQAFF. CDR3 in DNA: TGCAGCGTTGAGGGACATGGGATCCAAGCTTTCTTT.